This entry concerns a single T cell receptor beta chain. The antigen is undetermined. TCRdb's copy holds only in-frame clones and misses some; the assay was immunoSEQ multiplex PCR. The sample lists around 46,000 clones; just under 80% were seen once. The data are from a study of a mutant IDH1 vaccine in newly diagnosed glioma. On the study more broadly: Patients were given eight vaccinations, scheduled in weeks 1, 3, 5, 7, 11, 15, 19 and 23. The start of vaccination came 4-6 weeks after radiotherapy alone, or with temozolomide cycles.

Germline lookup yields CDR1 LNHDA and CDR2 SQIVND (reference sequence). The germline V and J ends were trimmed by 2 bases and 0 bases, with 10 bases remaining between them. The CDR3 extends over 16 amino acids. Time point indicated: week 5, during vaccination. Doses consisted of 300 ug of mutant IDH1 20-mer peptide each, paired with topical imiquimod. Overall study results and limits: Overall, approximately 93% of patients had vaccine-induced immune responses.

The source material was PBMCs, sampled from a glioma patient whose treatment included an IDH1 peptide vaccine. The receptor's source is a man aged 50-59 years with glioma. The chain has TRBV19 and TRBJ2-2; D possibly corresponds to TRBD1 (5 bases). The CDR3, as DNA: TGTGCCAGTAGTATACGTCAGGGCGCGAACACCGGGGAGCTGTTTTTT. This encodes CASSIRQGANTGELFF. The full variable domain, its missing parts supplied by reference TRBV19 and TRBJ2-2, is DGGITQSPKYLFRKEGQNVTLSCEQNLNHDAMYWYRQDPGQGLRLIYYSQIVNDFQKGDIAEGYSVSREKKESFPLTVTSAQKNPTAFYLCASSIRQGANTGELFFGEGSRLTVL.